These 32 T cell receptor beta chains share one sample of origin, sequenced in a study of blood T cell repertoires in COVID-19. Profiling relied on immunoSEQ multiplex PCR, and the TCRdb table lists in-frame clones only, not all of them. Among some 120,000 clones listed, around 83% were seen once. Sample: peripheral blood. Receptor source: a woman aged 80 or over with COVID-19, enrolled during active disease.

The chain employs TRBV6-5 and TRBJ2-1, with a weak D call TRBD2 (5 bases). CDR1 MNHEY and CDR2 SVGAGI come from the germline V gene. The length of the CDR3 is 15 residues. Trimming removed 7 bases from V and 6 bases from J, with 19 bases in between. CDR3 coding DNA: TGTGCCAGCACCAAAACCGCTGACGGAGGCAATGAGCAGTTCTTC. Protein sequence: CASTKTADGGNEQFF.

The chain combines TRBV29-1 with TRBJ2-3, with 9 bases aligning to TRBD1. The CDR3 extends over 13 amino acids. Germline V lookup: CDR1 SQVTM, CDR2 ANQGSEA. After removal of 6 bases from V and 2 bases from J, the junction contained 3 bases not matched to a gene. This CDR3 reads CSVRQGVTDTQYF. The DNA for the CDR3 is TGCAGCGTCCGACAGGGGGTCACAGATACGCAGTATTTT.

Here the CDR3 DNA reads TGCGCCAGCAGCCAAGGAGGGGGAAGCTCTGGAAACACCATATATTTT. Translated: CASSQGGGSSGNTIYF. The rearrangement uses TRBV4-3 and TRBJ1-3, with D perhaps matching TRBD1 (6 bases). Looked up from germline, CDR1 is LGHNA and CDR2 is YSLEER. Trimming pared 1 base from V and 0 bases from J, leaving 10 bases between. The CDR3 totals 16 residues.

This chain joins TRBV24-1 and TRBJ2-1; 14 positions match TRBD2. V lost 5 bases, J lost 10 bases, and 12 bases stayed unmatched. Germline lookup yields CDR1 KGHDR and CDR2 SFDVKD. CDR3 length: 17 residues. DNA of the CDR3: TGTGCCACCAGTGCAATACCCGGACTAGCGGGAGGATGGGAGCAGTTCTTC. It translates to CATSAIPGLAGGWEQFF.

This clone has just one count. The chain employs TRBV5-5 and TRBJ1-1; possible D gene TRBD1, 5 bases. Per germline, CDR1 SGHKS and CDR2 YYEKEE (reference sequence). V shed 3 bases and J shed 4 bases, with 13 bases lying between them. The CDR3 covers 14 residues. The CDR3 reads CASSWGQGITEAFF. The CDR3 nucleotides are TGTGCCAGCAGCTGGGGTCAGGGAATCACTGAAGCTTTCTTT.

The chain is built from TRBV6-5 and TRBJ2-6; possibly TRBD2 for D (6 bases). The CDR3 contains 15 residues. The V gene's germline CDR1 is MNHEY and CDR2 SVGAGI. Trimming removed 8 bases at V and 4 bases at J, with 15 bases between. CDR3 loop: CASCPPGVGANVLTF. CDR3 nucleotide sequence: TGTGCCAGCTGCCCTCCGGGGGTCGGGGCCAACGTCCTGACTTTC.

CDR3 residues: CSVSLGRAEAFF. The CDR3 coding sequence is TGCAGCGTGAGCCTGGGGAGGGCTGAAGCTTTCTTT. The chain has TRBV29-1 and TRBJ1-1, with D unresolved. CDR1 and CDR2 (germline): SQVTM, ANQGSEA. The CDR3 loop spans 12 amino acids. The V gene lost 6 bases and the J gene lost 6 bases, with 14 bases spanning the gap.

This clone was detected a few times. V and J are TRBV6-1 and TRBJ1-1; D not resolved. Germline CDR1 MNHNS, CDR2 SASEGT. Trimming pared 1 base from V and 4 bases from J, leaving 13 bases between. This CDR3 has 15 amino acids. The CDR3 coding sequence is TGTGCCAGCAGTGAAGGGGTGGGCGCGGGCACTGAAGCTTTCTTT. It codes for CASSEGVGAGTEAFF.

The V and J genes are TRBV28 and TRBJ2-1; D not resolved. With 8 bases removed from V and 5 bases from J, the gap between germline ends came to 7 bases. Per the germline V gene, CDR1 is MDHEN and CDR2 is SYDVKM. The CDR3 sequence is 11 residues long. The CDR3: CASLVNNEQFF. The CDR3 DNA is TGTGCCAGCCTTGTTAACAATGAGCAGTTCTTC.

V usage is TRBV29-1 and J usage is TRBJ1-2, with TRBD1 as a possible D gene (6 bases). The V and J ends lost 4 bases and 3 bases respectively, with 9 bases between them. Per germline, CDR1 SQVTM and CDR2 ANQGSEA. The CDR3 is 12 residues long. CDR3 sequence (DNA): TGCAGCGTTGGCGCAGGGGACTATGGCTACACCTTC. Its translation is CSVGAGDYGYTF.

The chain uses TRBV6-5 and TRBJ2-7, with TRBD2 matching 10 bases. The germline gives CDR1 MNHEY, CDR2 SVGAGI. The CDR3 is made up of 16 amino acids. V trimming: 2 bases; J trimming: 5 bases; junction bases outside the gene matches: 9. For the CDR3, the DNA is TGTGCCAGCAGTTACGAATCTAGCGGGAGTGTAAACGAGCAGTACTTC. Its protein is CASSYESSGSVNEQYF.

This chain joins TRBV7-3 and TRBJ2-2, with TRBD2 matching over 13 bases. Germline CDR1 is SGHTA and CDR2 is FQGTGA. Germline trimming cut 2 bases from V and 1 base from J; bases unmatched to any gene: 4. The CDR3 consists of 18 residues. The CDR3 sequence: CASSLGRLAGGNTGELFF. Written as DNA, the CDR3 is TGTGCCAGCAGCTTAGGGAGACTAGCGGGAGGGAACACCGGGGAGCTGTTTTTT.

The chain's CDR3 is CASSQDLRRANTGELFF. Here the CDR3 DNA reads TGCGCCAGCAGCCAAGATCTCAGGAGGGCGAACACCGGGGAGCTGTTTTTT. The V call is TRBV4-3, the J call TRBJ2-2; maybe TRBD2 (6 bases). This CDR3 has 17 residues. V was pared by 0 bases and J by 0 bases, with 11 bases between. Germline assignment: CDR1 LGHNA and CDR2 YSLEER.

The gene calls are TRBV7-2 and TRBJ2-1; 9 bases align to TRBD2. V lost 5 bases to trimming and J lost 6 bases; unmatched junction nucleotides: 11. The CDR3 loop spans 16 amino acids. The V gene's germline CDR1 is SGHTA and CDR2 FQGNSA. The CDR3 DNA is TGTGCCAGCAGCCCCTCGGGGCATAGCGGGGGCAATGAGCAGTTCTTC. It yields the protein CASSPSGHSGGNEQFF.

This clone has just a few counts. This chain joins TRBV27 and TRBJ2-7, with D possibly TRBD1 on 7 matching bases. V lost 5 bases and J 7 bases, leaving 18 bases between the germline ends. This CDR3 contains 14 residues. Germline values: CDR1 MNHEY, CDR2 SMNVEV (reference sequence). The CDR3 region is CASSGGTAGGEQYF. The CDR3 coding sequence is TGTGCCAGCAGTGGGGGGACAGCCGGAGGTGAGCAGTACTTC.

The chain is built from TRBV15 and TRBJ1-4; 7 nucleotides line up with TRBD1. This CDR3 is 14 amino acids long. Germline V gene data show CDR1 as LNHNV and CDR2 as YYDKDF (reference sequence). V lost 6 bases to trimming and J lost 8 bases; unmatched junction nucleotides: 9. CDR3 loop: CATRARQGSEKLFF. Here the CDR3 DNA reads TGTGCCACCAGGGCGAGACAGGGAAGCGAAAAACTGTTTTTT.

This chain connects TRBV5-1 to TRBJ1-5; D not certain. V was cut by 5 bases and J by 6 bases, with 12 bases left in between. Germline CDR1 and CDR2: SGHRS and YFSETQ. The CDR3 spans 13 residues. CDR3 sequence (DNA): TGCGCCAGCAGTCCTAGTCGGGGTCAGCCCCAGCATTTT. Residues: CASSPSRGQPQHF.

Details on this clone: Compared with germline, one end of the junction differs, possibly owing to a read error. The V gene is TRBV6-2 or TRBV6-3, the J gene TRBJ2-7; the match to TRBD2 covers 8 bases. This CDR3 is 16 amino acids long. Germline V CDR1 and CDR2: MNHEY, SVGEGT. For the CDR3, the DNA is TGTGCCAGCACTTACTCACCGGGACTAGTTCTCTACGAGCAGTACTTC. Encoded protein: CASTYSPGLVLYEQYF.

This chain connects TRBV27 to TRBJ2-7; D uncertain. This CDR3 comprises 11 residues. V lost 5 bases and J lost 3, with 5 bases in between. CDR1 is MNHEY and CDR2 is SMNVEV in the germline V gene (reference sequence). The CDR3 here is CASSPHYEQYF. The CDR3 bases are TGTGCCAGCAGTCCCCACTACGAGCAGTACTTC.

The chain joins TRBV5-1 to TRBJ2-7; TRBD2 matches 11 bases. The V and J ends lost 0 bases and 2 bases, in that order; junction bases with no gene match: 4. Germline CDR1 and CDR2: SGHRS and YFSETQ. The CDR3 runs 16 residues. Written as DNA, the CDR3 is TGCGCCAGCAGCTTGGGCTCGACTAGCGGGGCCTACGAGCAGTACTTC. It specifies CASSLGSTSGAYEQYF. Supplemented by reference TRBV5-1 and TRBJ2-7, the full variable domain reads KAGVTQTPRYLIKTRGQQVTLSCSPISGHRSVSWYQQTPGQGLQFLFEYFSETQRNKGNFPGRFSGRQFSNSRSEMNVSTLELGDSALYLCASSLGSTSGAYEQYFGPGTRLTVT.

The chain has TRBV7-9 and TRBJ2-7; D uncertain. CDR1 is SEHNR, CDR2 FQNEAQ, per germline (reference sequence). There are 12 residues in the CDR3. V gave up 1 base and J gave up 3 bases, with 4 bases separating them. Written as DNA, the CDR3 is TGTGCCAGCAGCTTAGTTAGCTACGAGCAGTACTTC. This sequence encodes CASSLVSYEQYF.

This clone appeared once. The V call is TRBV28, the J call TRBJ1-2, with D maybe TRBD1 (5 bases). CDR3 length equals 12 residues. With 6 bases removed from V and 4 bases from J, the gap between germline ends came to 9 bases. Germline loops: CDR1 MDHEN, CDR2 SYDVKM. The CDR3 loop reads CASSDSIYGYTF. The CDR3 nucleotides are TGTGCCAGCAGCGACAGCATCTATGGCTACACCTTC.

This clone has ten or more counts. The chain is built from TRBV6-6 and TRBJ1-2, with 7 bases that match TRBD1. There are 16 residues in the CDR3. Trimming took 5 bases from V and 0 from J; bases not matched to a gene: 9. The germline V gene encodes CDR1 MNHNY and CDR2 SVGAGI (reference sequence). The CDR3 region is CASSRTGAIANYGYTF. As DNA, the CDR3 is TGTGCCAGCAGTCGAACAGGGGCCATAGCTAACTATGGCTACACCTTC.

V gene TRBV3-1 (or the pseudogene TRBV3-2) combines with J gene TRBJ2-7; TRBD2 aligns across 14 bases. Germline V gene data show CDR1 as LGHDT and CDR2 as YNNKEL (reference sequence). With V trimmed by 0 bases and J by 6 bases, 13 bases remained unmatched. CDR3 size: 19 residues. CDR3 sequence reads: CASSQDPRLAGGGLREQYF. Here the CDR3 DNA reads TGTGCCAGCAGCCAAGACCCCCGACTAGCGGGGGGGGGACTCCGCGAGCAGTACTTC.

The chain joins TRBV5-4 to TRBJ2-2; the D gene is possibly TRBD1 (6 bases). V shed 3 bases and J shed 1 base, with 7 bases lying between them. The V gene's germline CDR1 is SGHNT and CDR2 YYREEE (reference sequence). This CDR3 comprises 14 residues. DNA of the CDR3: TGTGCCAGCAGCTCACAGGGGAACACCGGGGAGCTGTTTTTT. Amino acid sequence: CASSSQGNTGELFF.

The chain is built from TRBV7-2 and TRBJ2-3, with a possible D match to TRBD2 (5 bases). Trimming pared 5 bases from V and 5 bases from J, leaving 17 bases between. CDR1 is SGHTA and CDR2 is FQGNSA in the germline V gene. The CDR3 loop spans 15 amino acids. The CDR3: CASSARLRSIDTQYF. In nucleotides, the CDR3 is TGTGCCAGCAGCGCCCGACTAAGGTCAATAGATACGCAGTATTTT.

The J gene is TRBJ2-1, the V gene TRBV19; TRBD1 aligns across 9 bases. The CDR3 sequence is 15 residues long. Looked up from germline, CDR1 is LNHDA and CDR2 is SQIVND (reference sequence). Unmatched junction bases numbered 5, after V lost 1 base and J lost 7 bases. CDR3 residues: CASSIGDRGKNEQFF. In nucleotides, the CDR3 is TGTGCCAGTAGTATAGGAGACAGGGGGAAGAATGAGCAGTTCTTC.

The J gene is TRBJ1-4, the V gene TRBV9; D gene uncertain. Germline V gives CDR1 SGDLS, CDR2 YYNGEE. Trimming took off 0 bases at V and 3 bases at J, with 9 bases between the two ends. The CDR3 consists of 15 residues. The CDR3 DNA is TGTGCCAGCAGCGTAGGAGTGGCGGCTAATGAAAAACTGTTTTTT. Its protein product is CASSVGVAANEKLFF.

The chain is built from TRBV6-5 and TRBJ2-2; 9 bases line up with TRBD2. V trimming: 2 bases; J trimming: 6 bases; junction bases outside the gene matches: 7. CDR3 length: 16 amino acids. Germline V lookup: CDR1 MNHEY, CDR2 SVGAGI. The CDR3 reads CASSYGPAGGPGELFF. The CDR3 DNA follows: TGTGCCAGCAGTTACGGGCCAGCGGGAGGCCCCGGGGAGCTGTTTTTT.

The chain links TRBV24-1 to TRBJ2-1; D remains unclear. Trimming pared 5 bases from V and 6 bases from J, leaving 13 bases between. The germline CDR1 and CDR2 sequences are KGHDR and SFDVKD. The CDR3 runs 14 residues. The CDR3 spells CATSGPESGNEQFF. Written as DNA, the CDR3 is TGTGCCACCAGTGGTCCAGAATCTGGCAATGAGCAGTTCTTC.

The chain recombines TRBV7-2 with TRBJ2-7; D might be TRBD2 (5 bases). The CDR3 runs to 15 residues. The germline V gene has CDR1 SGHTA and CDR2 FQGNSA. Trimming cost V 5 bases and J 2 bases, with 16 bases left between them. CDR3 protein: CASSLDSTGAYEQYF. CDR3 DNA sequence: TGTGCCAGCAGCCTGGACTCTACCGGGGCCTACGAGCAGTACTTC.

The chain joins TRBV4-2 to TRBJ2-6, with 10 bases that match TRBD2. The V gene end was trimmed by 0 bases and the J gene end by 0 bases; junction bases not matched to a gene: 5. CDR3 size: 19 residues. Germline V gene sequence: CDR1 LGHNA, CDR2 YNFKEQ. The CDR3 coding sequence is TGTGCCAGCAGCCAAGATCCCCTAGCGGGGGCCTCTGGGGCCAACGTCCTGACTTTC. It yields the protein CASSQDPLAGASGANVLTF.